Below, 21 T cell receptor beta chains from the same sample are listed, as sequenced in a study of blood T cell repertoires in COVID-19. Generated by immunoSEQ multiplex PCR, the TCRdb table keeps only in-frame clones and is missing some. The data hold around 280,000 clones, with around 81% observed a single time. The sample comprised peripheral blood. The receptors come from a woman between 50 and 59 years old with active or convalescent COVID-19.

The V and J genes are TRBV6-6 and TRBJ1-5, with D possibly TRBD1 on 6 matching bases. Trimming took 0 bases from V and 5 from J, leaving 14 bases between them. This CDR3 spans 16 amino acids. Germline V CDR1 and CDR2: MNHNY, SVGAGI (reference sequence). The CDR3 nucleotides are TGTGCCAGCAGTTACTCGGTGACAGGTGAATATCAGCCCCAGCATTTT. Protein: CASSYSVTGEYQPQHF.

V gene TRBV5-1 combines with J gene TRBJ1-5; TRBD1 agrees at 9 bases. V trimming: 4 bases; J trimming: 0 bases; junction bases outside the gene matches: 8. The germline V gene encodes CDR1 SGHRS and CDR2 YFSETQ. The CDR3 spans 17 residues. The CDR3 protein is CASSPGQGSYSNQPQHF. DNA for the CDR3: TGCGCCAGCAGCCCGGGACAGGGCTCCTATAGCAATCAGCCCCAGCATTTT. Together with reference TRBV5-1 and TRBJ1-5, the CDR3 gives the full variable domain: KAGVTQTPRYLIKTRGQQVTLSCSPISGHRSVSWYQQTPGQGLQFLFEYFSETQRNKGNFPGRFSGRQFSNSRSEMNVSTLELGDSALYLCASSPGQGSYSNQPQHFGDGTRLSIL.

The chain is built from TRBV9 and TRBJ1-4; D remains unclear. The V and J ends lost 0 bases and 0 bases respectively, with 6 bases between them. Germline V gene lookup returns CDR1 SGDLS and CDR2 YYNGEE. The CDR3 consists of 15 residues. The CDR3 nucleotides read TGTGCCAGCAGCGTAGGAACAGCAACTAATGAAAAACTGTTTTTT. Protein sequence: CASSVGTATNEKLFF.

The V gene is TRBV19, the J gene TRBJ2-6, with D possibly being TRBD2 (6 bases). CDR1 and CDR2 from the germline V gene are LNHDA and SQIVND (reference sequence). Trimming stripped 4 bases from V and 1 base from J, with 8 bases between. The CDR3 spans 15 residues. The CDR3 DNA reads TGTGCCAGTAGTACCGGGACTTCTGGGGCCAACGTCCTGACTTTC. Translating it yields CASSTGTSGANVLTF. The entire variable domain, with the rest obtained from reference TRBV19 and TRBJ2-6, is as follows: DGGITQSPKYLFRKEGQNVTLSCEQNLNHDAMYWYRQDPGQGLRLIYYSQIVNDFQKGDIAEGYSVSREKKESFPLTVTSAQKNPTAFYLCASSTGTSGANVLTFGAGSRLTVL.

The V call is TRBV6-5, the J call TRBJ2-1; unclear D gene. The CDR3 is 11 amino acids. Germline lookup yields CDR1 MNHEY and CDR2 SVGAGI. The germline V and J ends were trimmed by 6 bases and 8 bases, with 8 bases remaining between them. The DNA of the CDR3 is TGTGCCAGCAGCTACCTCCATGAGCAGTTCTTC. Translating it yields CASSYLHEQFF.

This clone was seen a few times. The rearrangement links TRBV5-4 to TRBJ2-7; the D gene is possibly TRBD1 (5 bases). The CDR3 loop spans 14 amino acids. V shed 0 bases and J shed 3 bases, with 10 bases lying between them. The germline CDR1 and CDR2 sequences are SGHNT and YYREEE (reference sequence). CDR3 protein: CASSLDRSHYEQYF. The CDR3 DNA sequence: TGTGCCAGCAGCTTGGACAGGTCTCACTACGAGCAGTACTTC.

This clone was detected once. The chain couples TRBV2 to TRBJ2-1, with 11 bases aligning to TRBD1. Germline CDR1 reads SNHLY; CDR2 reads FYNNEI. Trimming removed 5 bases from V and 2 bases from J; junction bases left unmatched: 2. The CDR3 spans 15 residues. CDR3 in DNA: TGTGCCAGCAGTCAGGGACAGGGGGCCTACAATGAGCAGTTCTTC. It is translated as CASSQGQGAYNEQFF.

This rearrangement joins TRBV6-5 to TRBJ2-1; maybe TRBD1 (5 bases). Germline V CDR1 and CDR2: MNHEY, SVGAGI. V was shortened by 4 bases and J by 5 bases, with 12 bases between the two germline ends. This CDR3 is 14 amino acids long. The CDR3 region is CASSSQQADNEQFF. The CDR3 DNA follows: TGTGCCAGCAGTTCCCAACAGGCGGACAATGAGCAGTTCTTC.

CDR3 region: CASSFVDSSYGYTF. In DNA, the CDR3 is TGCGCCAGCAGTTTCGTAGACAGTTCCTATGGCTACACCTTC. The rearrangement uses TRBV5-1 and TRBJ1-2, with D possibly being TRBD1 (5 bases). The CDR3 covers 14 residues. Trimming left V 5 bases short and J 4 bases short, with 15 bases between. From germline, CDR1 is SGHRS and CDR2 YFSETQ.

This chain connects TRBV15 to TRBJ2-4; a weak D match, TRBD1 (5 bases). CDR3 size: 14 residues. The germline gives CDR1 LNHNV, CDR2 YYDKDF (reference sequence). V lost 0 bases, J lost 11 bases, and 14 bases lay in between. The CDR3 DNA reads TGTGCCACCAGCAGAGATCTAGGGGTCACATTTCAGTACTTC. Encoded protein: CATSRDLGVTFQYF. The whole variable domain, remainder taken from reference TRBV15 and TRBJ2-4, is DAMVIQNPRYQVTQFGKPVTLSCSQTLNHNVMYWYQQKSSQAPKLLFHYYDKDFNNEADTPDNFQSRRPNTSFCFLDIRSPGLGDTAMYLCATSRDLGVTFQYFGAGTRLSVL.

The chain combines TRBV4-2 with TRBJ2-1, with 9 nucleotides matching TRBD2. This CDR3 has 18 residues. Germline V gene data show CDR1 as LGHNA and CDR2 as YNFKEQ. V shed 0 bases and J 9 bases; nucleotides not matched to a gene: 15. The CDR3: CASSQERFAALAGGEQFF. In DNA, the CDR3 is TGTGCCAGCAGCCAAGAGAGGTTTGCGGCACTAGCGGGCGGTGAGCAGTTCTTC.

This sequence joins TRBV7-9 and TRBJ1-4, with 10 positions matching TRBD1. Germline CDR1 is SEHNR and CDR2 is FQNEAQ (reference sequence). Losses at the gene ends were 5 bases for V and 6 bases for J; bases not matched to a gene: 6. The CDR3 spans 15 residues. CDR3 in amino acids: CASSVGQGVDEKLFF. The CDR3 region has the DNA TGTGCCAGCAGCGTAGGACAGGGGGTAGATGAAAAACTGTTTTTT.

The rearrangement links TRBV19 to TRBJ2-7, with TRBD2 matching 11 bases. Germline loops: CDR1 LNHDA, CDR2 SQIVND (reference sequence). The CDR3 loop spans 14 amino acids. J lost 6 bases, V lost 5 bases, and 6 bases had no gene match. CDR3 coding DNA: TGTGCCAGTAGTGTTCTAGCGGGAGGAGGCGAGCAGTACTTC. It encodes CASSVLAGGGEQYF.

In this sample, this clone turned up once. The chain links TRBV5-1 to TRBJ1-2, with 8 bases aligning to TRBD1. Germline CDR1 SGHRS, CDR2 YFSETQ. The CDR3 is 13 amino acids. J was trimmed by 6 bases and V by 1 base; bases with no gene match: 2. The CDR3 DNA follows: TGCGCCAGCAGCTTGCAGGGGGCGAATGGCTACACCTTC. It codes for CASSLQGANGYTF.

The chain carries TRBV30 and TRBJ2-3, with D perhaps TRBD1 (8 bases). Trimming left V 6 bases short and J 0 bases short, with 13 bases between. The CDR3 length is 14 residues. Germline V gene sequence: CDR1 GTSNPN, CDR2 SVGIG (reference sequence). DNA for the CDR3: TGTGCCTGCTACAGGGGGGGTAGCACAGATACGCAGTATTTT. Translating gives CACYRGGSTDTQYF.

The chain combines TRBV18 with TRBJ2-1; 9 nucleotides match TRBD1. This CDR3 has 14 amino acids. Germline V lookup: CDR1 KGHSH, CDR2 LQKENI. Germline trimming cut 2 bases from V and 9 bases from J; bases unmatched to any gene: 5. This chain's CDR3 is CASSPGTGGLEQFF. The CDR3 nucleotides are TGTGCCAGCTCACCAGGAACAGGGGGCCTTGAGCAGTTCTTC.

This clone was recorded a few times. This chain uses TRBV10-3 with TRBJ2-2, with no clear D. Germline V lookup: CDR1 ENHRY, CDR2 SYGVKD. This CDR3 comprises 14 residues. V lost 7 bases, J lost 3 bases, and 12 bases lay in between. CDR3 loop: CAIKSAAYTGELFF. The CDR3 DNA reads as TGTGCCATCAAGTCGGCGGCATACACCGGGGAGCTGTTTTTT.

This chain uses TRBV3-1 (or the pseudogene TRBV3-2) with TRBJ2-2, with TRBD2 matching 12 bases. J was trimmed by 1 base and V by 3 bases; bases with no gene match: 0. CDR3 length: 16 amino acids. Germline CDR1 is LGHDT and CDR2 is YNNKEL (reference sequence). Written as DNA, the CDR3 is TGTGCCAGCAGCCAGACTAGCGGGAGGAACACCGGGGAGCTGTTTTTT. It encodes CASSQTSGRNTGELFF.

The V call is TRBV5-1, the J call TRBJ2-1, with D perhaps matching TRBD2 (5 bases). The CDR3 contains 14 residues. Germline V CDR1 and CDR2: SGHRS, YFSETQ. Trimming took 1 base from V and 7 from J, leaving 12 bases between them. The CDR3 DNA is TGCGCCAGCAGCTTGCGGGCCTCGGGGAATGAGCAGTTCTTC. As protein: CASSLRASGNEQFF. Together with reference TRBV5-1 and TRBJ2-1, the CDR3 gives the full variable domain: KAGVTQTPRYLIKTRGQQVTLSCSPISGHRSVSWYQQTPGQGLQFLFEYFSETQRNKGNFPGRFSGRQFSNSRSEMNVSTLELGDSALYLCASSLRASGNEQFFGPGTRLTVL.

This chain links TRBV12-3 or TRBV12-4 with TRBJ2-7, with 7 nucleotides matching TRBD2. The CDR3 loop spans 13 amino acids. The CDR3 nucleotides are TGTGTCTCAGGAGCTAGCGGCACCTACGAGCAGTACTTC. Translating gives CVSGASGTYEQYF.

The genes are TRBV7-8 and TRBJ2-2; D might be TRBD1 (5 bases). The CDR3 loop spans 16 amino acids. V was trimmed by 1 base and J by 1 base, leaving 10 bases between them. Germline lookup yields CDR1 SGHVS and CDR2 FQNEAQ. This CDR3 is CASSLERGGNTGELFF. CDR3 in DNA: TGTGCCAGCAGCTTAGAAAGGGGCGGGAACACCGGGGAGCTGTTTTTT.